This T cell receptor (beta chain) was sequenced during a study of cytomegalovirus exposure and HLA in healthy donors. Study-wide context: A previous analysis identified 100 million to 120 million unique TCR beta sequences derived from roughly 180 million T cells. Around 87 million unique TCRs, all from HLA-typed donors, were included in an early release of the data. Notes on the study in general: In a later analysis, CMV-associated beta chains were mostly HLA-associated, it appeared.

This PCR relied on a set of 60 Vbeta primers and 13 Jbeta primers. Data came from immunoSEQ multiplex PCR; TCRdb stores just in-frame clones and leaves some out. The sample contains about 160,000 clones, 65% to 85% of which appear only once. The CDR3 has 16 amino acids. Per germline, CDR1 SGHTA and CDR2 FQGNSA. J gave up 1 base and V 4 bases, and 5 bases lay outside the gene matches. Turning to this clone: Its antigen remains unknown.

This TCR came from a male donor in good health and CMV-seropositive. The chain is built from TRBV7-2 and TRBJ2-2; 8 bases map to TRBD2. Sequencing input: PBMCs. Here the CDR3 reads CASSSPGLGNTGELFF. For the CDR3, the DNA is TGTGCCAGCAGCTCTCCGGGACTAGGGAACACCGGGGAGCTGTTTTTT. Full variable domain (rest looked up from reference TRBV7-2 and TRBJ2-2): GAGVSQSPSNKVTEKGKDVELRCDPISGHTALYWYRQSLGQGLEFLIYFQGNSAPDKSGLPSDRFSAERTGGSVSTLTIQRTQQEDSAVYLCASSSPGLGNTGELFFGEGSRLTVL.